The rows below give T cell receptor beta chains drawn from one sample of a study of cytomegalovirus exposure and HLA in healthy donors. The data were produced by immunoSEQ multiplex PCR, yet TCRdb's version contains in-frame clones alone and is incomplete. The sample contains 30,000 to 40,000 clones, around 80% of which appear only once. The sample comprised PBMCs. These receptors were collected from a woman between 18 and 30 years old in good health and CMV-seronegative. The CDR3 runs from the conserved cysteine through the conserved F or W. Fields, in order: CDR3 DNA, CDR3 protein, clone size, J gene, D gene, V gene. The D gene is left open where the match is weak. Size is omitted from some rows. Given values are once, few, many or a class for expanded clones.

CDR3nt: TGTGCCAGTAGTTTGCCGGGACAGGGGGCGCTGGGTCAGCCCCAGAATTTT
CDR3aa: CASSLPGQGALGQPQNF
abundance: NA
j_gene: TRBJ1-5
d_gene: TRBD1
v_gene: TRBV19

CDR3nt: TGCAGCGTTGATATGGGACAGGGGATCACTGAAGCTTTCTTT
CDR3aa: CSVDMGQGITEAFF
abundance: NA
j_gene: TRBJ1-1
d_gene: TRBD1
v_gene: TRBV29-1

CDR3nt: TGTGCCAGCAGTTCCTGGGGACAGAACCGCTACGAGCAGTACTTC
CDR3aa: CASSSWGQNRYEQYF
abundance: once
j_gene: TRBJ2-7
d_gene: TRBD1
v_gene: TRBV6-5

CDR3nt: TGCAGCGAAAGGACAGGGGAGACCCAGTACTTC
CDR3aa: CSERTGETQYF
abundance: NA
j_gene: TRBJ2-5
d_gene: TRBD1
v_gene: TRBV29-1

CDR3nt: TGTGCCAGCTCACCACCCCCAGATCAAGAGACCCAGTACTTC
CDR3aa: CASSPPPDQETQYF
abundance: NA
j_gene: TRBJ2-5
d_gene: NA
v_gene: TRBV18

CDR3nt: TGTGCCAGCTCACCTCCGGTAGGGGGCTTACGGACTGAAGCTTTCTTT
CDR3aa: CASSPPVGGLRTEAFF
abundance: NA
j_gene: TRBJ1-1
d_gene: TRBD1
v_gene: TRBV18

CDR3nt: TGTGCCAGTAGTAGGGAAACTAGTAACAATGAGCAGTTCTTC
CDR3aa: CASSRETSNNEQFF
abundance: NA
j_gene: TRBJ2-1
d_gene: NA
v_gene: TRBV19

CDR3nt: TGTGCCAGCACCGTGGGACAGGGAGAGACAGATACGCAGTATTTT
CDR3aa: CASTVGQGETDTQYF
abundance: NA
j_gene: TRBJ2-3
d_gene: TRBD1
v_gene: TRBV7-9

CDR3nt: TGTGCCAGCAGCTTCGGACAGTTGAACACTGAAGCTTTCTTT
CDR3aa: CASSFGQLNTEAFF
abundance: NA
j_gene: TRBJ1-1
d_gene: NA
v_gene: TRBV11-2

CDR3nt: TGTGCCAGCAGTGAATTTTTGGGACAGGGAATCAATTCACCCCTCCACTTT
CDR3aa: CASSEFLGQGINSPLHF
abundance: NA
j_gene: TRBJ1-6
d_gene: TRBD1
v_gene: TRBV25-1

CDR3nt: TGTGCCAGCAGCTTAGCGGGAACAGGAGATACGCAGTATTTT
CDR3aa: CASSLAGTGDTQYF
abundance: NA
j_gene: TRBJ2-3
d_gene: NA
v_gene: TRBV7-2

CDR3nt: TGTGCCAGCAGAGAAGGACGCGGGAGAAGGGACACCGGGGAGCTGTTTTTT
CDR3aa: CASREGRGRRDTGELFF
abundance: NA
j_gene: TRBJ2-2
d_gene: TRBD2
v_gene: TRBV11-2

CDR3nt: TGTGCCAGTAAAGAGGCATACAATGAGCAGTTCTTC
CDR3aa: CASKEAYNEQFF
abundance: few
j_gene: TRBJ2-1
d_gene: NA
v_gene: TRBV6-6

CDR3nt: TGTGCCAGCAGCTTGATGGGAGGCTATGGCTACACCTTC
CDR3aa: CASSLMGGYGYTF
abundance: NA
j_gene: TRBJ1-2
d_gene: NA
v_gene: TRBV5-4

CDR3nt: TGTTCCAGCAGCCGTGGACAAAATGGCTACACCTTC
CDR3aa: CSSSRGQNGYTF
abundance: NA
j_gene: TRBJ1-2
d_gene: NA
v_gene: TRBV7-9

CDR3nt: TGTGCCACCAGCAGAGATTTAGGTTGGCAGGGTTGGTCACCCCTCCACTTT
CDR3aa: CATSRDLGWQGWSPLHF
abundance: NA
j_gene: TRBJ1-6
d_gene: NA
v_gene: TRBV15

CDR3nt: TGTGCCAGCAGTCGTCCGGGGACAGGACACTCCTACGAGCAGTACTTC
CDR3aa: CASSRPGTGHSYEQYF
abundance: NA
j_gene: TRBJ2-7
d_gene: TRBD1
v_gene: TRBV5-5

CDR3nt: TGCGCCAGCAGCCCAGGGCCTGGAAACACCATATATTTT
CDR3aa: CASSPGPGNTIYF
abundance: NA
j_gene: TRBJ1-3
d_gene: NA
v_gene: TRBV4-1